This TCR beta chain emerged from a study of T cell responses to AZD1222 COVID-19 vaccine. Whole-study results and caveats: Among spike-specific TCRs, nearly half reportedly target unmutated variant regions. White British people made up most donors, females outnumbered males, and clonal diversity was possibly underestimated.

The CDR3 runs to 12 residues. Germline CDR1 reads MNHEY; CDR2 reads SVGAGI. Trimming left V 6 bases short and J 1 base short, with 7 bases between. Second-dose groups at about 4 or about 12 weeks were pooled. Using immunoSEQ multiplex PCR, the repertoire was profiled, and TCRdb retains in-frame clones only, with some absent. Of 150,000 to 200,000 clones in the sample, approximately 86% are singletons; the top ten hold approximately 10%. Points on this clone: Its antigen is not identified.

The chain recombines TRBV6-5 with TRBJ2-7; D not resolved. Material: peripheral blood, obtained 28 days after the second AZD1222 dose. This TCR derives from an adult who received the AZD1222 COVID-19 vaccine. The CDR3: CASRGYSYEQYF. CDR3 sequence (DNA): TGTGCCAGCAGGGGCTATTCCTACGAGCAGTACTTC.